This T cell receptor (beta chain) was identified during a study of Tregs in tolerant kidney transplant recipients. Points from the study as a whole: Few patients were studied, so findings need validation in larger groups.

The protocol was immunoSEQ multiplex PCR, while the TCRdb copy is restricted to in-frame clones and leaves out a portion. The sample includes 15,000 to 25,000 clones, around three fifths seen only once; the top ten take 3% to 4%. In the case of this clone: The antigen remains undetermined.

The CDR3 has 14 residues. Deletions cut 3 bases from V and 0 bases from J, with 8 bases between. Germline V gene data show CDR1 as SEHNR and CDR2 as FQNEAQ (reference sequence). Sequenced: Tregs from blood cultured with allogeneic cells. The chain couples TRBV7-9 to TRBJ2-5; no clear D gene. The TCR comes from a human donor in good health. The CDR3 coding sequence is TGTGCCAGCAGCTTGTGGCAGAACCAAGAGACCCAGTACTTC. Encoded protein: CASSLWQNQETQYF.